Listed here are 8 T cell receptor beta chains from one sample, sequenced in a study of shared clonotypes between healthy human individuals. Clones were read by immunoSEQ multiplex PCR, and TCRdb kept only the in-frame ones, dropping some. The table includes 450,000 to 650,000 clones, roughly 79% detected once. The specimen was PBMCs. Receptor source: a woman between 40 and 55 years old in good health. Some clones in this sample may be carry-over from other donors' samples.

The rearrangement links TRBV28 to TRBJ2-7; 10 bases align to TRBD1. The junction had 10 bases not matched to a gene; V was cut back by 5 bases and J by 0 bases. This CDR3 has 17 amino acids. Per germline, CDR1 MDHEN and CDR2 SYDVKM. This chain's CDR3 is CASSPPGQGVSSYEQYF. CDR3 bases: TGTGCCAGCAGTCCCCCCGGACAGGGGGTCTCCTCCTACGAGCAGTACTTC.

The chain couples TRBV7-9 to TRBJ2-7; D remains unclear. Deletions cut 8 bases from V and 0 bases from J, with 11 bases between. The CDR3 is 13 amino acids. Germline V lookup: CDR1 SEHNR, CDR2 FQNEAQ (reference sequence). CDR3 residues: CASGDGNSYEQYF. CDR3 nucleotides: TGTGCCAGCGGAGACGGAAACTCCTACGAGCAGTACTTC.

The rearrangement joins TRBV28 to TRBJ2-7, with 7 bases that match TRBD2. V was clipped by 4 bases and J by 1 base; unmatched bases: 4. The CDR3 loop spans 14 amino acids. Germline CDR1 is MDHEN and CDR2 is SYDVKM. This CDR3 reads CASSSGTKSYEQYF. Written as DNA, the CDR3 is TGTGCCAGCAGTTCCGGGACTAAATCCTACGAGCAGTACTTC.

In regard to this clone: A far larger clone is only one base removed, so a read error is likely. The gene calls are TRBV7-9 and TRBJ1-2; D uncertain. V lost 0 bases to trimming and J lost 0 bases, with 5 bases between them. The length of the CDR3 is 14 residues. Germline V gene lookup returns CDR1 SEHNR and CDR2 FQNEAQ (reference sequence). The CDR3 coding sequence is TGTGCCAGCAGCTTAGCAGCCCCTAACTATGGCTACACCTTC. Encoded protein: CASSLAAPNYGYTF.

The chain uses TRBV19 and TRBJ1-1; 7 positions match TRBD1. This CDR3 has 14 amino acids. V lost 2 bases to trimming and J lost 3 bases; unmatched junction nucleotides: 3. Per the germline V gene, CDR1 is LNHDA and CDR2 is SQIVND (reference sequence). CDR3 in amino acids: CASSITGDYTEAFF. CDR3 nucleotides: TGTGCCAGTAGTATAACAGGGGATTACACTGAAGCTTTCTTT.

The chain has TRBV27 and TRBJ2-7; D might be TRBD2 (5 bases). V was pared by 8 bases and J by 3 bases, with 17 bases between. CDR1 MNHEY and CDR2 SMNVEV come from the germline V gene (reference sequence). This CDR3 has 14 residues. The CDR3 DNA reads TGTGCCAGCGAGTGTACCACTAGAAACTACGAGCAGTACTTC. It translates to CASECTTRNYEQYF.

This chain connects TRBV29-1 to TRBJ2-1; 12 bases are a match to TRBD2. Unmatched junction bases numbered 11, after V lost 2 bases and J lost 9 bases. The length of the CDR3 is 16 residues. CDR1 and CDR2 from the germline V gene are SQVTM and ANQGSEA. In DNA form, the CDR3 reads TGCAGCGTTGAAATTTTGGCTAGCGGGAGGGTCGGTGAGCAGTTCTTC. Amino acids: CSVEILASGRVGEQFF.

The chain has TRBV5-6 and TRBJ2-7; 10 nucleotides agree with TRBD2. This CDR3 comprises 15 residues. Germline values: CDR1 SGHDT, CDR2 YYEEEE. Trimming at V came to 4 bases and at J to 4 bases, leaving 8 bases not matched to a gene. The CDR3 DNA follows: TGTGCCAGCAGCCTCCGCCGGGGACTAGCGTACGAGCAGTACTTC. It specifies CASSLRRGLAYEQYF.